This TCR beta chain was sequenced in a study of spatial heterogeneity in lung cancer. Germline CDR1 reads SGHKS; CDR2 reads YYEKEE (reference sequence). This CDR3 contains 15 residues. Deletions cut 2 bases from V and 0 bases from J, with 6 bases between. Time point in this sample: blood at routine non-recurrence follow-up after resection. Without sorting, whole RNA was sequenced from tumor, nontumor lung or frozen PBMC. This clonotype was found many times. TCRdb analysed the 5' RACE reads with MiXCR anew, one entry per CDR3 protein. The sample gives about 38,000 distinct CDR3 sequences, over 6.5% of which show up once; 9.4% is in the top ten.

The chain recombines TRBV5-5 with TRBJ1-6; D unresolved. The clonotype originates from a male donor with early-stage non-small cell lung cancer. The sample here was PBMCs, taken at follow-up. In DNA, the CDR3 is TGTGCCAGCAGCTTAAAGAGCTCCTATAATTCACCCCTCCACTTT. It encodes CASSLKSSYNSPLHF.